This T cell receptor beta chain originates from a study of T cells in Graves' hyperthyroidism and ophthalmopathy. As to this clonotype: Its antigen is as yet unknown.

CDR3 size: 12 residues. V lost 5 bases and J lost 8, with 11 bases in between. Per the germline V gene, CDR1 is SGHVS and CDR2 is FQNEAQ. Those patients with uncontrolled infection, other autoimmune disease, pregnancy or lactation were excluded. Clinical symptoms, serum thyroxine, TRAb, thyroid ultrasound and orbital computed tomography established diagnosis. Findings of the study overall: Most clonotypes that expanded in the thyroid above 0.001 also showed up in blood. Ophthalmopathy and stable hyperthyroidism were told apart by a 13 V-J model.

RNA transcripts provided the source from which TCR beta CDR3 regions were amplified. TCR CDR3 regions were first amplified by RT-PCR with HTBI primers. TCRdb reanalysed the multiplex PCR reads using MiXCR and keeps one entry per CDR3 protein. This sample has approximately 620,000 distinct CDR3 sequences, with approximately 15% found just once. The receptor was isolated from a woman aged 40-49 years with Graves' ophthalmopathy. The sample taken for sequencing was blood. This chain links TRBV7-8 with TRBJ2-3; no clear D. The CDR3 nucleotides are TGTGCCAGCAGCCCTATAGTTATTACGCAGTATTTT. It encodes CASSPIVITQYF.